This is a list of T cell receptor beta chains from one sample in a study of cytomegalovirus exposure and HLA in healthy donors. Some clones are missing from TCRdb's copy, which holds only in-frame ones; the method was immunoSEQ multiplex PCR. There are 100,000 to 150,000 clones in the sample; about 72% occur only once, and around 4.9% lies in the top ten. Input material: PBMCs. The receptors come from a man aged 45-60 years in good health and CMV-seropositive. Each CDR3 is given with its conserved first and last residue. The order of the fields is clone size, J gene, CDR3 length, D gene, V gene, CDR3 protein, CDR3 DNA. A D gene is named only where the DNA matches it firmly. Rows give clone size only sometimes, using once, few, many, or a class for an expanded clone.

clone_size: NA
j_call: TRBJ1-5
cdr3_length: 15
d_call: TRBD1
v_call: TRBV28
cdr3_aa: CASSPTGVSNQPQHF
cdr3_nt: TGTGCCAGCAGTCCGACAGGGGTGAGCAATCAGCCCCAGCATTTT

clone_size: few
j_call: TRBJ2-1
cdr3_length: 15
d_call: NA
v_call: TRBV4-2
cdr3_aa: CASSQDLGGVNEQFF
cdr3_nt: TGTGCCAGCAGCCAAGATCTGGGGGGAGTTAATGAGCAGTTCTTC

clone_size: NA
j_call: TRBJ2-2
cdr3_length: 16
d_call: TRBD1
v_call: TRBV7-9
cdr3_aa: CASSFPGQGNTGELFF
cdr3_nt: TGTGCCAGCAGCTTTCCGGGACAGGGGAACACCGGGGAGCTGTTTTTT

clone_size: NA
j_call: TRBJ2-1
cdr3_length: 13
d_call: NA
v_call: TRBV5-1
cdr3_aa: CASSLDLYNEQFF
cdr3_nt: TGCGCCAGCAGCTTGGATCTCTACAATGAGCAGTTCTTC

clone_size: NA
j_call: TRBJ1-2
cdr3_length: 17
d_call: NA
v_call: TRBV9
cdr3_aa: CASSLDGGGRSNYGYTF
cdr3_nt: TGTGCCAGCAGCCTTGATGGGGGGGGACGCTCTAACTATGGCTACACCTTC

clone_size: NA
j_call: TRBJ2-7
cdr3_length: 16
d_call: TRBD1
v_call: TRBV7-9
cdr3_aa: CASSMSTGQALRGQYF
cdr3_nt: TGTGCCAGCAGCATGAGCACGGGACAGGCCTTACGAGGGCAGTACTTC

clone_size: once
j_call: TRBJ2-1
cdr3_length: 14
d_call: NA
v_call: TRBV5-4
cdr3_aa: CASSHAVNYNEQFF
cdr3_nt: TGTGCCAGCAGCCACGCGGTGAACTACAATGAGCAGTTCTTC

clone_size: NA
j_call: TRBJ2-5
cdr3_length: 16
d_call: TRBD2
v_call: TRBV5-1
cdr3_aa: CASSRGLAGGMETQYF
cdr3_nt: TGCGCCAGCAGCCGGGGACTAGCGGGAGGGATGGAGACCCAGTACTTC

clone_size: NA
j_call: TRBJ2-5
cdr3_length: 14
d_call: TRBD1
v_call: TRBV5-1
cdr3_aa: CASSLTGGQETQYF
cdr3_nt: TGCGCCAGCAGCTTGACAGGGGGCCAAGAGACCCAGTACTTC

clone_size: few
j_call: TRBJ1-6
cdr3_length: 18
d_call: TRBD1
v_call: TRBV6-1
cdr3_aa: CASSDPRDRGWGNSPLHF
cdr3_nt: TGTGCCAGCAGTGACCCCCGGGACAGGGGGTGGGGTAATTCACCCCTCCACTTT

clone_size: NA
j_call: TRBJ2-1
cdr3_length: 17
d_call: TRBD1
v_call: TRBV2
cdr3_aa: CASSEEGTGGAENEQFF
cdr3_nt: TGTGCCAGCAGTGAAGAGGGGACAGGGGGCGCAGAGAATGAGCAGTTCTTC

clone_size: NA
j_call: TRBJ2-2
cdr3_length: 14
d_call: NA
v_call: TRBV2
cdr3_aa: CASRRASENGELFF
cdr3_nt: TGTGCCAGCAGGAGGGCTAGCGAGAACGGGGAGCTGTTTTTT

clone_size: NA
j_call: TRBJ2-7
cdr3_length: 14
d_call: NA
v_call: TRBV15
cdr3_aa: CATSRPNRAYEQYF
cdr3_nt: TGTGCCACCAGCAGACCGAACAGGGCCTACGAGCAGTACTTC

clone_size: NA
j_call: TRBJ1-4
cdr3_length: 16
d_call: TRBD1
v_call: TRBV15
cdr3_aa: CATSRDPGTGNEKLFF
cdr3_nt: TGTGCCACCAGCAGAGACCCCGGGACAGGCAATGAAAAACTGTTTTTT

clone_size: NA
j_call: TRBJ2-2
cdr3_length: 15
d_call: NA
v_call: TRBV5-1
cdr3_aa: CASSLYSPNTGELFF
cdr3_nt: TGCGCCAGCAGCTTGTACAGCCCGAACACCGGGGAGCTGTTTTTT